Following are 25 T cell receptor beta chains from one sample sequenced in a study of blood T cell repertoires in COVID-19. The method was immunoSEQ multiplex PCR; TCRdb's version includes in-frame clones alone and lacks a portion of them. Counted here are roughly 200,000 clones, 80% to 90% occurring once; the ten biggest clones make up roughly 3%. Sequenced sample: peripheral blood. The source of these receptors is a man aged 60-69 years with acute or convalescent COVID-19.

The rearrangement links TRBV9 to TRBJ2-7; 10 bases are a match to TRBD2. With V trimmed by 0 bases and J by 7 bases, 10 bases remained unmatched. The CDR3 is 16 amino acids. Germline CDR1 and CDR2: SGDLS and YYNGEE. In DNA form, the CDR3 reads TGTGCCAGCAGCGTAGAGGCTATGGGACTAGCGAAGGAGCAGTACTTC. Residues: CASSVEAMGLAKEQYF. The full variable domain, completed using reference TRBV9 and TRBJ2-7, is DSGVTQTPKHLITATGQRVTLRCSPRSGDLSVYWYQQSLDQGLQFLIQYYNGEERAKGNILERFSAQQFPDLHSELNLSSLELGDSALYFCASSVEAMGLAKEQYFGPGTRLTVT.

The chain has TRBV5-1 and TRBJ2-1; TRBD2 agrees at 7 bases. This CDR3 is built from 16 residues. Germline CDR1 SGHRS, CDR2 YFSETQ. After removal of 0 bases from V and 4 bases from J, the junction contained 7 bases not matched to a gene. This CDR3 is CASSLAGASGYNEQFF. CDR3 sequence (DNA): TGCGCCAGCAGCTTGGCCGGGGCTAGCGGATACAATGAGCAGTTCTTC. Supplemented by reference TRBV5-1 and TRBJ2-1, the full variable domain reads KAGVTQTPRYLIKTRGQQVTLSCSPISGHRSVSWYQQTPGQGLQFLFEYFSETQRNKGNFPGRFSGRQFSNSRSEMNVSTLELGDSALYLCASSLAGASGYNEQFFGPGTRLTVL.

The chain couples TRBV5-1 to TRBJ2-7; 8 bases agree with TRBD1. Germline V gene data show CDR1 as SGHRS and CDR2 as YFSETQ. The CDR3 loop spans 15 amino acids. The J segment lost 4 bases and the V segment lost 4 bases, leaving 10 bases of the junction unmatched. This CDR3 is CASSRVGQVLYEQYF. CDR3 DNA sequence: TGCGCCAGCAGCCGCGTGGGACAGGTTCTGTACGAGCAGTACTTC.

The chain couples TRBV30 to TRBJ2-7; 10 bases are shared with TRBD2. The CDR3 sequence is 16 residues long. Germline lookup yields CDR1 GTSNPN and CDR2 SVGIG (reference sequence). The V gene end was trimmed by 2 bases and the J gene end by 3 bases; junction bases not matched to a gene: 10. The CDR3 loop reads CAWSSLTLAGDYEQYF. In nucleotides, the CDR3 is TGTGCCTGGAGTTCCCTGACGCTAGCGGGAGACTACGAGCAGTACTTC.

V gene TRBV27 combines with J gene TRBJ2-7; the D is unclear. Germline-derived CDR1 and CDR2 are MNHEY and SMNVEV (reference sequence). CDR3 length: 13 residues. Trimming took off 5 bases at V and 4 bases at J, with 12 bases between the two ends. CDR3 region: CASSPAERYEQYF. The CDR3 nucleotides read TGTGCCAGCAGTCCGGCAGAGAGGTACGAGCAGTACTTC.

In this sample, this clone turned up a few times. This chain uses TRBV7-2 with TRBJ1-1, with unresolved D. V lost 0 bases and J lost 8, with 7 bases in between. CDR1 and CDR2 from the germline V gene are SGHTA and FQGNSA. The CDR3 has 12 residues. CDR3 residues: CASSLARREAFF. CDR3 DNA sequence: TGTGCCAGCAGCTTAGCCAGGAGGGAAGCTTTCTTT.

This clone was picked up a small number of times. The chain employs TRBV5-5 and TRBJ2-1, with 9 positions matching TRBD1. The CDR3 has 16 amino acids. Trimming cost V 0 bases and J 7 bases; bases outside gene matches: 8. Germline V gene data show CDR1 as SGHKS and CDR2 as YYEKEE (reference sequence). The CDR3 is CASSLAFGQGLNEQFF. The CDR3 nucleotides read TGTGCCAGCAGCTTGGCCTTTGGACAGGGGTTAAATGAGCAGTTCTTC. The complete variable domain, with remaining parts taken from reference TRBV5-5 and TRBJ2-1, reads DAGVTQSPTHLIKTRGQQVTLRCSPISGHKSVSWYQQVLGQGPQFIFQYYEKEERGRGNFPDRFSARQFPNYSSELNVNALLLGDSALYLCASSLAFGQGLNEQFFGPGTRLTVL.

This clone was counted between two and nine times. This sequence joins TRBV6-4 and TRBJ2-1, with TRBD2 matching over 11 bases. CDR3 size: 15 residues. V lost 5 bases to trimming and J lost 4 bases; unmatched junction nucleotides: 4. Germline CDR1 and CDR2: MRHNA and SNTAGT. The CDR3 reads CASSTGTSGYNEQFF. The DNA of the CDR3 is TGTGCCAGCAGTACCGGGACTAGCGGTTACAATGAGCAGTTCTTC.

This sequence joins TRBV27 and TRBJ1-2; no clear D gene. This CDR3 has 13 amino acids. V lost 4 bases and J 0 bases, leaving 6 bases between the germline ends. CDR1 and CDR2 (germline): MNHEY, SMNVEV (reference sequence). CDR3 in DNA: TGTGCCAGCAGTTCGACAACTAACTATGGCTACACCTTC. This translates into CASSSTTNYGYTF.

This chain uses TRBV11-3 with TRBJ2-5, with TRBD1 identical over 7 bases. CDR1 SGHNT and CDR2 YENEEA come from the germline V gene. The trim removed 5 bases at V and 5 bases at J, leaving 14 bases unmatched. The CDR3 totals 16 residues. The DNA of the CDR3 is TGTGCCAGCAGCCCCTCGAAAGGGGGCGGGCGGGAGACCCAGTACTTC. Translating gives CASSPSKGGGRETQYF.

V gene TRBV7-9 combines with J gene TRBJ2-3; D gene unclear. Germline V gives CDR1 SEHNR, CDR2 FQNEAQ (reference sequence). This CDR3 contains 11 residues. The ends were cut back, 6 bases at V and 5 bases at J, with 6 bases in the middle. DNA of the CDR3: TGTGCCAGCAGTACGGGAGATACGCAGTATTTT. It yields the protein CASSTGDTQYF.

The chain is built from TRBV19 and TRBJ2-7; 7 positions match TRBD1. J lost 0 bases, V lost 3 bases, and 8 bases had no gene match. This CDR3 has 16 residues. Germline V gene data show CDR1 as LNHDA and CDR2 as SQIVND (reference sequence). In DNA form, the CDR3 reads TGTGCCAGTAGTATGGGATACCGACAGGGCTCCTACGAGCAGTACTTC. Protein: CASSMGYRQGSYEQYF.

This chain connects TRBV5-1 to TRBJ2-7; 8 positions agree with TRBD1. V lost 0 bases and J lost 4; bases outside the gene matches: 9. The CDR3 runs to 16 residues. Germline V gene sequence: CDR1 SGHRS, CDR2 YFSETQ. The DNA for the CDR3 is TGCGCCAGCAGCTTGGGGACAGGGTTGGGGGAGTACGAGCAGTACTTC. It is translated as CASSLGTGLGEYEQYF.

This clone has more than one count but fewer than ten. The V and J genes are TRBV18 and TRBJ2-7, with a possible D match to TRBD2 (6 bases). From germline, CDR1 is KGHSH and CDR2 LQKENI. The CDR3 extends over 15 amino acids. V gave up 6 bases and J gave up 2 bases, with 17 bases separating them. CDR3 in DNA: TGTGCCAGCTCCCAAGGGGATAGCGGAACCTACGAGCAGTACTTC. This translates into CASSQGDSGTYEQYF.

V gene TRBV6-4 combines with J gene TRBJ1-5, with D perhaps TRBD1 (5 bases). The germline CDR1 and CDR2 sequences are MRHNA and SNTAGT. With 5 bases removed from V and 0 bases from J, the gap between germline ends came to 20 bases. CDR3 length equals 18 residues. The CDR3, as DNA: TGTGCCAGCAGTTCCCGCCGGAGGGACCTTTATAGCAATCAGCCCCAGCATTTT. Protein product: CASSSRRRDLYSNQPQHF.

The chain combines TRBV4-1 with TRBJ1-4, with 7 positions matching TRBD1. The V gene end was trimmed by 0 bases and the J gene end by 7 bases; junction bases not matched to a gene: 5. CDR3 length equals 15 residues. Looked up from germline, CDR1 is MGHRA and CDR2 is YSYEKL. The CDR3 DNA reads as TGCGCCAGCAGCCAAGAAAGGGGGCGTGTTGAAAAACTGTTTTTT. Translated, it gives CASSQERGRVEKLFF.

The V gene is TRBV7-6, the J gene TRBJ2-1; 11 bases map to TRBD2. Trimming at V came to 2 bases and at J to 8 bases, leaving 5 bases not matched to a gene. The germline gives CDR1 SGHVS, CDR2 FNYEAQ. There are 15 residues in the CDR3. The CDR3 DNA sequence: TGTGCCAGCAGCTTACTAGCGGGAGGAAGGGATGAGCAGTTCTTC. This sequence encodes CASSLLAGGRDEQFF.

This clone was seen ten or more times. The CDR3 sequence: CASSVGEGAAGANVLTF. The CDR3 DNA sequence: TGTGCCAGCAGCGTAGGCGAGGGGGCAGCTGGGGCCAACGTCCTGACTTTC. The chain couples TRBV9 to TRBJ2-6; 7 bases align to TRBD1. CDR3 length: 17 amino acids. V was pared by 0 bases and J by 2 bases, with 5 bases of the junction left unmatched. Germline assignment: CDR1 SGDLS and CDR2 YYNGEE.

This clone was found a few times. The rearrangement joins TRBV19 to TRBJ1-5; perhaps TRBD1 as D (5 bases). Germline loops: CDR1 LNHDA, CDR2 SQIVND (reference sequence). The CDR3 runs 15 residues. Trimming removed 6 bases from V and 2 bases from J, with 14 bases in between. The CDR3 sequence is CASSPSGTGNQPQHF. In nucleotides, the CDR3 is TGTGCCAGTAGCCCTTCGGGGACTGGCAATCAGCCCCAGCATTTT.

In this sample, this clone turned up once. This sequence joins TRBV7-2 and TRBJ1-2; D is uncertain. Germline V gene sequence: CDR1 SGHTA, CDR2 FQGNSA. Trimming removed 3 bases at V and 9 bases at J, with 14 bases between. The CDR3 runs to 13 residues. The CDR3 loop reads CASSFGRGLSYTF. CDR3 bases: TGTGCCAGCAGCTTTGGCAGAGGGTTGAGCTACACCTTC.

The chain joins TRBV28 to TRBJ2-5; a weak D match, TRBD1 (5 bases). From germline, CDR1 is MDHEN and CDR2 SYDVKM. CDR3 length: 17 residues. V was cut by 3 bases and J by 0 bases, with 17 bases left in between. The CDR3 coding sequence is TGTGCCAGCAGTTTCCCCTCCTGGGGCCCCAACCAAGAGACCCAGTACTTC. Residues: CASSFPSWGPNQETQYF.

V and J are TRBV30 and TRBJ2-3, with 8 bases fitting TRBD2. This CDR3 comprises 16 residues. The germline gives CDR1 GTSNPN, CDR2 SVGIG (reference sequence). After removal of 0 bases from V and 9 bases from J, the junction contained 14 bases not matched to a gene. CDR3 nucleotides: TGTGCCTGGAGTGTACGTACGGGAGGGCCCGCGGGGACGCAGTATTTT. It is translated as CAWSVRTGGPAGTQYF.

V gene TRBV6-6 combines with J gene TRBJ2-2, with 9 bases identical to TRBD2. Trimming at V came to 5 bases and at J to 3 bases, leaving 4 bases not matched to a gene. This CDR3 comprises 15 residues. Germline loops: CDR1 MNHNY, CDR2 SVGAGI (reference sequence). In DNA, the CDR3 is TGTGCCAGCAGTCGTAGCGGGAGTTACACCGGGGAGCTGTTTTTT. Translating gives CASSRSGSYTGELFF.

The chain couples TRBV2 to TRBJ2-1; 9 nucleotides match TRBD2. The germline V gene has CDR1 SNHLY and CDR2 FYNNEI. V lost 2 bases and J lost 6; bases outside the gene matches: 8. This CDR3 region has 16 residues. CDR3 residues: CASSEHGTSPRNEQFF. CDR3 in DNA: TGTGCCAGCAGTGAACACGGGACTAGCCCCCGCAATGAGCAGTTCTTC.

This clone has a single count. The CDR3 DNA reads TGTGCTAGTGAAACAGGGGTAAGCGGGAGGGCCGGCAATGAGCAGTTCTTC. As protein: CASETGVSGRAGNEQFF. The chain joins TRBV12-5 to TRBJ2-1; 10 positions match TRBD2. This CDR3 is 17 amino acids long. Germline V lookup: CDR1 LGHNT, CDR2 FRNRAP. Trimming took 7 bases from V and 6 from J; bases not matched to a gene: 15.